This passage covers 26 T cell receptor beta chains from one sample sequenced in a study of shared clonotypes between healthy human individuals. This table comes from immunoSEQ multiplex PCR, and its TCRdb copy is limited to in-frame clones, with some not included. The table lists 550,000 to 700,000 clones, approximately 73% of them singletons. Sample: memory CD4+ T cells sorted from blood. Stated subset: CD45RA-negative fraction. These receptors originate from a woman in her twenties or thirties in good health.

The rearrangement joins TRBV7-6 to TRBJ2-5; D unresolved. Trimming left V 3 bases short and J 2 bases short, with 7 bases between. The length of the CDR3 is 13 residues. Germline V CDR1 and CDR2: SGHVS, FNYEAQ. In DNA form, the CDR3 reads TGTGCCAGCAGCTTCGGCCTACAAGAGACCCAGTACTTC. It yields the protein CASSFGLQETQYF.

V and J are TRBV11-2 and TRBJ2-3; a weak D match, TRBD2 (5 bases). This CDR3 region has 17 residues. Trimming took 2 bases from V and 2 from J, leaving 17 bases between them. Germline lookup yields CDR1 SGHAT and CDR2 FQNNGV. As DNA, the CDR3 is TGTGCCAGCAGCTTAAAACAAGCTAGCCTGGCCACAGATACGCAGTATTTT. Translated: CASSLKQASLATDTQYF.

The V call is TRBV7-9, the J call TRBJ2-1, with TRBD2 matching 7 bases. This CDR3 contains 15 residues. V lost 2 bases and J lost 2; bases outside the gene matches: 3. The germline V gene has CDR1 SEHNR and CDR2 FQNEAQ (reference sequence). The CDR3 DNA reads as TGTGCCAGCAGCTTAACCAGCGGGGCCTACAATGAGCAGTTCTTC. It encodes CASSLTSGAYNEQFF. The variable domain in full, with the rest retrieved from reference TRBV7-9 and TRBJ2-1, is DTGVSQNPRHKITKRGQNVTFRCDPISEHNRLYWYRQTLGQGPEFLTYFQNEAQLEKSRLLSDRFSAERPKGSFSTLEIQRTEQGDSAMYLCASSLTSGAYNEQFFGPGTRLTVL.

The CDR3 DNA reads as TGTGCCAGCAGCACCCCGAGGGTGTTCAATCAGCCCCAGCATTTT. The encoded protein is CASSTPRVFNQPQHF. The V call is TRBV21-1, the J call TRBJ1-5. TRBV21-1 is assigned pseudogene status. The CDR3 consists of 15 residues.

This clone showed up just a few times. The chain employs TRBV11-1 and TRBJ2-7, with 7 bases lining up with TRBD1. The CDR3 has 15 residues. V shed 5 bases, J shed 0 bases, and the junction held 7 bases outside the gene matches. Germline V lookup: CDR1 SGHAT, CDR2 FQDESV (reference sequence). The DNA for the CDR3 is TGTGCCAGCAGCGCCCGACAGGGTCCCTCCTACGAGCAGTACTTC. Translated: CASSARQGPSYEQYF.

The chain is built from TRBV27 and TRBJ2-7, with a tentative D call TRBD2 (5 bases). Looked up from germline, CDR1 is MNHEY and CDR2 is SMNVEV (reference sequence). Trimming took 2 bases from V and 6 from J, leaving 17 bases between them. There are 15 residues in the CDR3. The CDR3 region is CASSLKDGGVVEQYF. CDR3 coding DNA: TGTGCCAGCAGTTTAAAGGACGGAGGAGTGGTCGAGCAGTACTTC.

This CDR3 reads CASSPRSYTNTGELFF. DNA of the CDR3: TGTGCCAGCAGCCCGCGATCCTACACGAACACCGGGGAGCTGTTTTTT. This chain connects TRBV4-2 to TRBJ2-2; D call uncertain. The V end was cut by 4 bases, the J end by 0 bases, with 12 bases between. Germline V gene sequence: CDR1 LGHNA, CDR2 YNFKEQ. CDR3 length: 16 residues.

Turning to this clone: A read error may produce the germline difference seen at one junction end. The chain couples TRBV28 to TRBJ2-7; D may be TRBD1 or TRBD2 (5 bases each). The CDR3 runs 15 residues. The germline CDR1 and CDR2 sequences are MDHEN and SYDVKM. CDR3 bases: TGTGCCAGCAGGGGTACCGGGGCCGGGGATGGGTCGGCGCACTTC. Its protein is CASRGTGAGDGSAHF.

The CDR3 DNA sequence: TGTGCCTGGACCCCCCCGGGTGGGGCCTCCTACGAGCAGTACTTC. This translates into CAWTPPGGASYEQYF. V gene TRBV30 combines with J gene TRBJ2-5; possible D gene TRBD1, 5 bases. The J call could be wrong; TRBJ2-7 is a better fit for the DNA end. This CDR3 has 15 amino acids. CDR1 is GTSNPN, CDR2 SVGIG, per germline (reference sequence).

This clone was seen a single time. A read error is possible here, since a much larger clone lies one base away. The same CDR3 arises from other DNA sequences in this sample as well. The CDR3 sequence is CASSLSETQYF. CDR3 bases: TGTGCCAGCAGTTTGTCGGAGACCCAGTACTTC. This chain connects TRBV28 to TRBJ2-5, with D unresolved. Germline V CDR1 and CDR2: MDHEN, SYDVKM. Trimming left V 3 bases short and J 5 bases short, with 4 bases between. The CDR3 runs 11 residues. Drawing the rest from reference TRBV28 and TRBJ2-5, the complete variable domain is DVKVTQSSRYLVKRTGEKVFLECVQDMDHENMFWYRQDPGLGLRLIYFSYDVKMKEKGDIPEGYSVSREKKERFSLILESASTNQTSMYLCASSLSETQYFGPGTRLLVL.

In its sample, this clone is medium-sized. The CDR3 here is CASSFGGLAGVNPDTQYF. DNA for the CDR3: TGTGCCAGCAGCTTCGGCGGACTAGCGGGAGTTAATCCAGATACGCAGTATTTT. The V call is TRBV13, the J call TRBJ2-3; 13 nucleotides line up with TRBD2. From germline, CDR1 is PRHDT and CDR2 FYEKMQ (reference sequence). The CDR3 is 18 residues long. The J segment lost 4 bases and the V segment lost 3 bases, leaving 10 bases of the junction unmatched.

The chain couples TRBV28 to TRBJ2-2, with 14 nucleotides matching TRBD2. The CDR3 has 18 residues. V dropped 2 bases and J dropped 3; count of bases not matched to a gene: 5. Germline V CDR1 and CDR2: MDHEN, SYDVKM. DNA for the CDR3: TGTGCCAGCAGTTTAAGACTAGCGGGAGGGCCCTACACCGGGGAGCTGTTTTTT. This translates into CASSLRLAGGPYTGELFF. Looking up the rest from reference TRBV28 and TRBJ2-2 gives the full variable domain: DVKVTQSSRYLVKRTGEKVFLECVQDMDHENMFWYRQDPGLGLRLIYFSYDVKMKEKGDIPEGYSVSREKKERFSLILESASTNQTSMYLCASSLRLAGGPYTGELFFGEGSRLTVL.

This chain links TRBV6-5 with TRBJ1-1; D is uncertain. This CDR3 is 15 amino acids long. V was cut by 3 bases and J by 0 bases, with 11 bases left in between. Germline CDR1 is MNHEY and CDR2 is SVGAGI. The CDR3 region is CASSYENTLNTEAFF. CDR3 DNA: TGTGCCAGCAGTTATGAGAACACCTTGAACACTGAAGCTTTCTTT.

The genes are TRBV18 and TRBJ2-2; D ambiguous. Germline V CDR1 and CDR2: KGHSH, LQKENI. V lost 3 bases, J lost 3 bases, and 8 bases lay in between. The CDR3 loop spans 14 amino acids. This chain's CDR3 is CASSPARDTGELFF. Here the CDR3 DNA reads TGTGCCAGCTCACCGGCGCGAGACACCGGGGAGCTGTTTTTT.

The V gene is TRBV5-1, the J gene TRBJ2-1, with 8 bases that match TRBD2. This CDR3 has 14 residues. Germline V gives CDR1 SGHRS, CDR2 YFSETQ. Losses at the gene ends were 5 bases for V and 8 bases for J; bases not matched to a gene: 9. The CDR3 sequence: CASRAGAIGDEQFF. The CDR3 DNA is TGCGCCAGCAGAGCGGGAGCTATAGGCGATGAGCAGTTCTTC.

This clone turned up a few times. The chain has TRBV4-1 and TRBJ1-5; D gene uncertain. The CDR3 sequence is 14 residues long. Trimming removed 4 bases from V and 4 bases from J, with 11 bases in between. Per germline, CDR1 MGHRA and CDR2 YSYEKL. The CDR3 DNA follows: TGCGCCAGCAGCCCTGGACCGCTGAATCAGCCCCAGCATTTT. Translated: CASSPGPLNQPQHF.

With respect to this clone: Given a much more abundant clone one base away, this may be a read error. The gene calls are TRBV10-2 and TRBJ2-7; 11 bases agree with TRBD2. Trimming took 1 base from V and 5 from J; bases not matched to a gene: 4. The CDR3 is made up of 15 amino acids. CDR1 WSHSY and CDR2 SAAADI come from the germline V gene. The CDR3 sequence: CASSEFTSGSDEQYF. CDR3 coding DNA: TGCGCCAGCAGTGAGTTTACTAGCGGGAGCGACGAGCAGTACTTC.

The V and J genes are TRBV29-1 and TRBJ1-1; 8 bases fit TRBD1. After removal of 6 bases from V and 4 bases from J, the junction contained 7 bases not matched to a gene. Germline loops: CDR1 SQVTM, CDR2 ANQGSEA. The CDR3 covers 13 residues. CDR3 in amino acids: CSVGDRLGTEAFF. The CDR3 DNA follows: TGCAGCGTCGGGGACAGGTTGGGCACTGAAGCTTTCTTT. The full variable domain, its missing parts supplied by reference TRBV29-1 and TRBJ1-1, is SAVISQKPSRDICQRGTSLTIQCQVDSQVTMMFWYRQQPGQSLTLIATANQGSEATYESGFVIDKFPISRPNLTFSTLTVSNMSPEDSSIYLCSVGDRLGTEAFFGQGTRLTVV.

This sequence joins TRBV10-2 and TRBJ1-1, with 7 bases matching TRBD1. Per the germline V gene, CDR1 is WSHSY and CDR2 is SAAADI. This CDR3 has 12 amino acids. The V segment lost 6 bases and the J segment 11 bases; nucleotides outside the gene matches: 9. The CDR3 sequence: CASRHLDREAFF. CDR3 sequence (DNA): TGCGCCAGCAGGCACCTTGACAGGGAGGCTTTCTTT.

The chain couples TRBV10-3 to TRBJ2-5, with 7 bases lining up with TRBD2. Germline V lookup: CDR1 ENHRY, CDR2 SYGVKD. J lost 3 bases, V lost 11 bases, and 9 bases had no gene match. The CDR3 totals 13 residues. CDR3 DNA: TGTGCCTCCCAATGGGGAGGGGAAGAGACCCAGTACTTC. It encodes CASQWGGEETQYF.

This chain uses TRBV28 with TRBJ2-1; 9 nucleotides match TRBD2. The V gene end was trimmed by 4 bases and the J gene end by 2 bases; junction bases not matched to a gene: 12. Looked up from germline, CDR1 is MDHEN and CDR2 is SYDVKM. The CDR3 spans 18 residues. CDR3 residues: CASSSPTQAGGAYNEQFF. The DNA for the CDR3 is TGTGCCAGCAGTTCCCCCACTCAAGCGGGAGGCGCCTACAATGAGCAGTTCTTC.

The chain carries TRBV2 and TRBJ2-5; D is perhaps TRBD1 (6 bases). The ends were cut back, 8 bases at V and 1 base at J, with 17 bases in the middle. Germline lookup yields CDR1 SNHLY and CDR2 FYNNEI. This CDR3 contains 15 residues. Written as DNA, the CDR3 is TGTGCCAGCGTCAGATTGGACAGATCCCAAGAGACCCAGTACTTC. This codes for CASVRLDRSQETQYF.

The chain couples TRBV5-6 to TRBJ1-1; 10 bases line up with TRBD1. CDR3 length: 14 amino acids. V lost 6 bases to trimming and J lost 6 bases; unmatched junction nucleotides: 8. The germline V gene encodes CDR1 SGHDT and CDR2 YYEEEE. The CDR3: CASTFTDRGSEAFF. CDR3 DNA sequence: TGTGCCAGCACCTTCACGGACAGGGGGTCTGAAGCTTTCTTT.

The chain uses TRBV6-1 and TRBJ2-7, with D possibly being TRBD1 or TRBD2 (5 bases each). In germline, CDR1 is MNHNS, CDR2 SASEGT. V was cut by 11 bases and J by 3 bases, with 14 bases left in between. The CDR3 is 12 residues long. The CDR3: CAGGQGDYEQYF. In DNA, the CDR3 is TGTGCCGGCGGGCAGGGCGACTACGAGCAGTACTTC.

The table lists this clone with a few counts. The identical CDR3 is also encoded by other nucleotide sequences in the sample. V is TRBV2 and J is TRBJ2-7, with D perhaps matching TRBD2 (6 bases). The germline gives CDR1 SNHLY, CDR2 FYNNEI. This CDR3 is 12 amino acids long. Trimming left V 6 bases short and J 2 bases short, with 8 bases between. CDR3 DNA: TGTGCCAGCAGGGAGGGTACCTACGAGCAGTACTTC. It encodes CASREGTYEQYF. Variable domain in full (rest from reference TRBV2 and TRBJ2-7): EPEVTQTPSHQVTQMGQEVILRCVPISNHLYFYWYRQILGQKVEFLVSFYNNEISEKSEIFDDQFSVERPDGSNFTLKIRSTKLEDSAMYFCASREGTYEQYFGPGTRLTVT.

On this clone itself: The same CDR3 arises from other DNA sequences in this sample as well. The chain recombines TRBV14 with TRBJ1-1, with D perhaps matching TRBD1 (6 bases). Germline V gene sequence: CDR1 SGHDN, CDR2 FVKESK. The CDR3 has 14 residues. Trimming removed 4 bases at V and 2 bases at J, with 11 bases between. CDR3 DNA sequence: TGTGCCAGCAGCCGCCCCGGGACAAACACTGAAGCTTTCTTT. Its protein product is CASSRPGTNTEAFF.